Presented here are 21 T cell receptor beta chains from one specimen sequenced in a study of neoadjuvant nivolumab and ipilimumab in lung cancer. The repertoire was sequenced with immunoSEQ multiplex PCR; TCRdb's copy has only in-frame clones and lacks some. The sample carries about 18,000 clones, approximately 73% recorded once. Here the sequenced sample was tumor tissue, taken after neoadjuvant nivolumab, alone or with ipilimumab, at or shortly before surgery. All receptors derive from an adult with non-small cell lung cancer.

CDR3 sequence: CASSLGDRPTEAFF. The CDR3 DNA reads TGCGCCAGCAGCTTGGGGGACAGACCCACTGAAGCTTTCTTT. The chain joins TRBV5-1 to TRBJ1-1; 7 nucleotides line up with TRBD1. CDR3 length: 14 residues. V lost 0 bases and J lost 4; bases outside the gene matches: 3. From germline, CDR1 is SGHRS and CDR2 YFSETQ.

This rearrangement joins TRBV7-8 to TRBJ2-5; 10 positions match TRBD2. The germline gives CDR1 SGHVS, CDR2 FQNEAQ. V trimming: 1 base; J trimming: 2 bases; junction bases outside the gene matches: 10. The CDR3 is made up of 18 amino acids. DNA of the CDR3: TGTGCCAGCAGCTTAGGAGAGGGGACTAGCGCCGCACAAGAGACCCAGTACTTC. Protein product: CASSLGEGTSAAQETQYF.

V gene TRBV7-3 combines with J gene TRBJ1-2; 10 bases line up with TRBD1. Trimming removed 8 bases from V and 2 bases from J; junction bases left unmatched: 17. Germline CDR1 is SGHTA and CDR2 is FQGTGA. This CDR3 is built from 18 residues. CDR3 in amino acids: CASAETPGQGRGNYGYTF. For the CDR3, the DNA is TGTGCCAGCGCCGAGACTCCGGGACAGGGGAGAGGGAACTATGGCTACACCTTC.

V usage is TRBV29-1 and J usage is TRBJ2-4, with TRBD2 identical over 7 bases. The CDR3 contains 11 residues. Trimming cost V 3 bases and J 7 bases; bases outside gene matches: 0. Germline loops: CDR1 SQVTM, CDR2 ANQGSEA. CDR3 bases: TGCAGCGTTGACGGGGGGAACATTCAGTACTTC. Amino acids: CSVDGGNIQYF. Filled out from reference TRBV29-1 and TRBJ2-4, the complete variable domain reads SAVISQKPSRDICQRGTSLTIQCQVDSQVTMMFWYRQQPGQSLTLIATANQGSEATYESGFVIDKFPISRPNLTFSTLTVSNMSPEDSSIYLCSVDGGNIQYFGAGTRLSVL.

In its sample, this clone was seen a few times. In DNA form, the CDR3 reads TGTGCCAGCAGGTGGGGGGCCGAAGTCTCTGGAAACACCATATATTTT. Translation: CASRWGAEVSGNTIYF. The J gene is TRBJ1-3, the V gene TRBV28, with TRBD1 as a possible D gene (6 bases). The CDR3 runs 16 residues. CDR1 and CDR2 from the germline V gene are MDHEN and SYDVKM. The V gene lost 6 bases and the J gene lost 0 bases, with 15 bases spanning the gap.

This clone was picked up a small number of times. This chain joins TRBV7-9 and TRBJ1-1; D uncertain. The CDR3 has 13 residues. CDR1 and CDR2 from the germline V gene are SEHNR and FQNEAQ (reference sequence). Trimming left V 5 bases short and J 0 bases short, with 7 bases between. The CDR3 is CASSQDMNTEAFF. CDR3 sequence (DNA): TGTGCCAGCAGCCAAGACATGAACACTGAAGCTTTCTTT.

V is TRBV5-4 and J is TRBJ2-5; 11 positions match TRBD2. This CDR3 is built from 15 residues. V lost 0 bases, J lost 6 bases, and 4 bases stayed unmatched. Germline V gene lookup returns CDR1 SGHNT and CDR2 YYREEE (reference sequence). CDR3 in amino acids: CASSLAASGGQTQYF. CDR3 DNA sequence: TGTGCCAGCAGCTTGGCGGCTAGCGGGGGGCAGACCCAGTACTTC.

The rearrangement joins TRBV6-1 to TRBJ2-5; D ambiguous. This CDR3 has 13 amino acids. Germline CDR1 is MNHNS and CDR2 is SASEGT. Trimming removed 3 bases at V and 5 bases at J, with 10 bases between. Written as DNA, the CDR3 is TGTGCCAGCAGTGATACGGGCGCCGAGACCCAGTACTTC. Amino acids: CASSDTGAETQYF.

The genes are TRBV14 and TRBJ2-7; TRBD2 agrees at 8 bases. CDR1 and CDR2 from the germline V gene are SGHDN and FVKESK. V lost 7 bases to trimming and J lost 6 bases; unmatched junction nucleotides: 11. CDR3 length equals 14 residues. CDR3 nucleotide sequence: TGTGCCAGCAACCCAGCGGGAGTGATCAGCGAGCAGTACTTC. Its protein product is CASNPAGVISEQYF. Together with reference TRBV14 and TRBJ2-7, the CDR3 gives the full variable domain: EAGVTQFPSHSVIEKGQTVTLRCDPISGHDNLYWYRRVMGKEIKFLLHFVKESKQDESGMPNNRFLAERTGGTYSTLKVQPAELEDSGVYFCASNPAGVISEQYFGPGTRLTVT.

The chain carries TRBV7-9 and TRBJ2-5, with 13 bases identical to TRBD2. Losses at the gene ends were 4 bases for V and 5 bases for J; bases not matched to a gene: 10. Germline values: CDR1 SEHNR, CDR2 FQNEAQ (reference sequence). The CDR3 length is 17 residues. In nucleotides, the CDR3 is TGTGCCAGCAGCTCCACCGACACTAGCGGGAGGGGTGAGACCCAGTACTTC. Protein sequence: CASSSTDTSGRGETQYF.

CDR3 DNA: TGTGCCAGCAGCCCACCAGGGAGCCCTGAAGCTTTCTTT. Encoded protein: CASSPPGSPEAFF. This chain uses TRBV7-9 with TRBJ1-1; perhaps TRBD1 as D (5 bases). CDR1 and CDR2 from the germline V gene are SEHNR and FQNEAQ (reference sequence). This CDR3 spans 13 amino acids. V was trimmed by 5 bases and J by 6 bases, leaving 13 bases between them. The entire variable domain, with the rest obtained from reference TRBV7-9 and TRBJ1-1, is as follows: DTGVSQNPRHKITKRGQNVTFRCDPISEHNRLYWYRQTLGQGPEFLTYFQNEAQLEKSRLLSDRFSAERPKGSFSTLEIQRTEQGDSAMYLCASSPPGSPEAFFGQGTRLTVV.

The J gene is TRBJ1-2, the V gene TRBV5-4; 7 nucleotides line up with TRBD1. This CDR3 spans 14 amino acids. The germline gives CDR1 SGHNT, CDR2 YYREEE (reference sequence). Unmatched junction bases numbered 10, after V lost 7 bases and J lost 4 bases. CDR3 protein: CASGISTGPYGYTF. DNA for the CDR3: TGTGCCAGCGGAATTTCGACAGGGCCCTATGGCTACACCTTC.

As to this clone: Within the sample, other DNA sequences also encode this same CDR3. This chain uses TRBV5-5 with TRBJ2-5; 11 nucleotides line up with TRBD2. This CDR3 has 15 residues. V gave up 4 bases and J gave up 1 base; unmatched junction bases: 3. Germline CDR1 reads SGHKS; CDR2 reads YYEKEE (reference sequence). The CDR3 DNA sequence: TGTGCCAGCAGCCTAGCGGGAGGCCCCCAAGAGACCCAGTACTTC. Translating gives CASSLAGGPQETQYF.

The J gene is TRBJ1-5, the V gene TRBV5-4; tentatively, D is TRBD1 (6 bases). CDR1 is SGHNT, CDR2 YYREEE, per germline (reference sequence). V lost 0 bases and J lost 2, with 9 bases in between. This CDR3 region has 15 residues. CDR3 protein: CASSLDRAGNQPQHF. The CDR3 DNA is TGTGCCAGCAGCTTGGACAGGGCTGGCAATCAGCCCCAGCATTTT.

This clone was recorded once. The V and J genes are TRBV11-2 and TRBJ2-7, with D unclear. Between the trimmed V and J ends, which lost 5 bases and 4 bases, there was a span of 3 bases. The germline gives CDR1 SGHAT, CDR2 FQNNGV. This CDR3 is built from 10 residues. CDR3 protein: CASSDYEQYF. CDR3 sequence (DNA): TGTGCCAGCAGCGATTACGAGCAGTACTTC.

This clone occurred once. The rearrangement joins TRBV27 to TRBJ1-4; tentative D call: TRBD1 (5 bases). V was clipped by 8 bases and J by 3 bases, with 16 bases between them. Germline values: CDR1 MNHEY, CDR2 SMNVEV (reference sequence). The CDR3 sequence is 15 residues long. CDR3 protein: CASAPGWTPNEKLFF. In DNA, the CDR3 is TGTGCCAGCGCCCCCGGTTGGACACCTAATGAAAAACTGTTTTTT.

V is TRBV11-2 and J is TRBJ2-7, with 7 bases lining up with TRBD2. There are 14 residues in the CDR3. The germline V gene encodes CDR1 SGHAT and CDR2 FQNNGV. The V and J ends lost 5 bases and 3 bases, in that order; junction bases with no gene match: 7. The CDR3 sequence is CASSPASGGYEQYF. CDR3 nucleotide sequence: TGTGCCAGCAGCCCAGCTAGCGGAGGCTACGAGCAGTACTTC. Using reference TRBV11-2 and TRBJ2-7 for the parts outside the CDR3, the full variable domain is EAGVAQSPRYKIIEKRQSVAFWCNPISGHATLYWYQQILGQGPKLLIQFQNNGVVDDSQLPKDRFSAERLKGVDSTLKIQPAKLEDSAVYLCASSPASGGYEQYFGPGTRLTVT.

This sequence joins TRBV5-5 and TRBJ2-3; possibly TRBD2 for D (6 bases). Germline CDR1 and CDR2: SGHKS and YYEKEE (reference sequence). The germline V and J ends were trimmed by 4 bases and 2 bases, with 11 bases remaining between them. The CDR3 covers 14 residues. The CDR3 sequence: CASSGGSYTDTQYF. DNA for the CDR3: TGTGCCAGCAGCGGGGGGTCCTACACAGATACGCAGTATTTT. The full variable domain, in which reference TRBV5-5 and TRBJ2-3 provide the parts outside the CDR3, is DAGVTQSPTHLIKTRGQQVTLRCSPISGHKSVSWYQQVLGQGPQFIFQYYEKEERGRGNFPDRFSARQFPNYSSELNVNALLLGDSALYLCASSGGSYTDTQYFGPGTRLTVL.

The CDR3 loop is CATSRDSGKETQYF. CDR3 in DNA: TGTGCCACCAGCAGAGATTCAGGGAAGGAGACCCAGTACTTC. The chain employs TRBV15 and TRBJ2-5, with D possibly being TRBD1 (5 bases). The CDR3 is 14 residues long. V lost 0 bases to trimming and J lost 5 bases, with 10 bases between them. From germline, CDR1 is LNHNV and CDR2 YYDKDF (reference sequence).

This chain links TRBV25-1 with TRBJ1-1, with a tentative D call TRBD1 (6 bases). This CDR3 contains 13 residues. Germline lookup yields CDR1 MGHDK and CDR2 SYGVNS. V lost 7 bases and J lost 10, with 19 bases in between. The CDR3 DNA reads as TGTGCCAGCACCCGAAGCCGCCAGGGGCCAGCTTTCTTT. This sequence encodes CASTRSRQGPAFF.

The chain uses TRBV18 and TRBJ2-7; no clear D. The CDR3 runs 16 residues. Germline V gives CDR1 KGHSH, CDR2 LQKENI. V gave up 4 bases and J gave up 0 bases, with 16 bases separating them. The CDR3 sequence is CASSRTSFPDSYEQYF. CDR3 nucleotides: TGTGCCAGCTCACGGACCTCCTTCCCTGACTCCTACGAGCAGTACTTC.